Listed here is a single T cell receptor beta chain. The data derive from a study of technical replicates of blood from several donors. Losses at the gene ends were 1 base for V and 5 bases for J; bases not matched to a gene: 9. CDR3 length equals 18 residues. The V gene's germline CDR1 is LGHNT and CDR2 FRNRAP. Here immunoSEQ multiplex PCR was the method, and the copy in TCRdb shows in-frame clones only, minus some. The data contain about 81,000 clones, roughly 96% of them singletons. The sequence derives from a human donor in good health. Sequenced sample: T cells isolated from PBMCs. This sequence joins TRBV12-5 and TRBJ2-2; 11 bases are shared with TRBD2. The CDR3 coding sequence is TGTGCTAGTGGTTTGGGACTAGCGGGAAACCGAAGAACCGGGGAGCTGTTTTTT. It is translated as CASGLGLAGNRRTGELFF.